This TCR beta chain was captured in a study of identical twins. Whole-study findings and limits: Models, which agreed with sharing between unrelated individuals, nonetheless underestimated the out-of-frame TCR alpha sharing seen in monozygotic twins.

Between the trimmed V and J ends, which lost 7 bases and 2 bases, there was a span of 8 bases. The CDR3 is 12 residues long. The V gene's germline CDR1 is SNHLY and CDR2 FYNNEI. TCRdb processed the 5' RACE reads anew with MiXCR; each CDR3 protein has one entry. The sample lists nearly 200,000 distinct CDR3 sequences, about a sixth occurring once. About this clonotype: Its antigen is currently unknown.

The same data also contributed to another study, on T cells expressing NK-cell markers. This second report adds: Among eight sequenced donors, seven carried HCMV seropositivity while one was seronegative. NKG2C+ dominant clonotype frequencies in 6 or 7 donors were roughly 1.0-7.5% of CD8+ T cells.

The sequenced sample consisted of CD8+ T cells sorted from blood. This clonotype was sampled from a woman aged 18-35 years in good health. The chain has TRBV2 and TRBJ1-1, with unresolved D. The CDR3 protein is CASMVHNTEAFF. The CDR3 DNA follows: TGTGCCAGCATGGTTCACAACACTGAAGCTTTCTTT.